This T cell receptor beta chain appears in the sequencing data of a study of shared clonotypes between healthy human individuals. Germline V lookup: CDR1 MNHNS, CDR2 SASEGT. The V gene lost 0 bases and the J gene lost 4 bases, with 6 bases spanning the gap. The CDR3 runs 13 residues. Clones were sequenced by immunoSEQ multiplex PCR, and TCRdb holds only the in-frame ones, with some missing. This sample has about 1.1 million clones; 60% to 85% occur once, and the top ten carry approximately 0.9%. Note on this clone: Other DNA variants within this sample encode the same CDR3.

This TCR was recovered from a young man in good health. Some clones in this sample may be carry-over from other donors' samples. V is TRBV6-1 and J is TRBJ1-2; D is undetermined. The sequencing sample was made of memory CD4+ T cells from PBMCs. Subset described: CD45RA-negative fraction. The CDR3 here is CASSEAGSYGYTF. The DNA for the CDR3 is TGTGCCAGCAGTGAAGCGGGCAGCTATGGCTACACCTTC.